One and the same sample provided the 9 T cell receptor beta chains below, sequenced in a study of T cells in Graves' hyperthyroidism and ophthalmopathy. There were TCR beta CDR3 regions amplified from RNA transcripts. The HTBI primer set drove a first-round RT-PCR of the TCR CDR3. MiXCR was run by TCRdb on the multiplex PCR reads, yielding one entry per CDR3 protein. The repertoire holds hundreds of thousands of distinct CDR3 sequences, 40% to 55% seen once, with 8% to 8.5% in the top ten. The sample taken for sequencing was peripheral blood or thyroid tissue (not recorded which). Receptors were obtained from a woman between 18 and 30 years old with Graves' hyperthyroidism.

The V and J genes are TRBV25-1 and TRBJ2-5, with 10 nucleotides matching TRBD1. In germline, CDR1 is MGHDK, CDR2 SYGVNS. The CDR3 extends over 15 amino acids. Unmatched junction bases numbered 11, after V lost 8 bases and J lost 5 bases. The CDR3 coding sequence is TGTGCCAGCCAATCACAGACAGGGGGCGTTGAGACCCAGTACTTC. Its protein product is CASQSQTGGVETQYF.

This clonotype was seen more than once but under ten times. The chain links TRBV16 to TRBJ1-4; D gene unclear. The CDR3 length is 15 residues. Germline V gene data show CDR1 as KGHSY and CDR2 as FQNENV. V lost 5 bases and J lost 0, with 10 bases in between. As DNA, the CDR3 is TGTGCCAGCAGCTCTGAGATTGCAACTAATGAAAAACTGTTTTTT. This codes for CASSSEIATNEKLFF.

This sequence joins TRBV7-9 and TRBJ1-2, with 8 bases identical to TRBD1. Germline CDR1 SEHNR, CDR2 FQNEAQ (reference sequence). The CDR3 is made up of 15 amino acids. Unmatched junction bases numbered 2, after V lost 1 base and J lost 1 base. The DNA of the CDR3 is TGTGCCAGCAGCTTAGGACAGGGGATTAACTATGGCTACACCTTC. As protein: CASSLGQGINYGYTF.

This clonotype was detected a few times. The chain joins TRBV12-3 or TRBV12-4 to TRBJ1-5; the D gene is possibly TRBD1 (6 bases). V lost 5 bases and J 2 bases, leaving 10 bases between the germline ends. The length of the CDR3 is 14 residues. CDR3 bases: TGTGCCAGCAGTCAGGGGCTAGGCAATCAGCCCCAGCATTTT. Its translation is CASSQGLGNQPQHF.

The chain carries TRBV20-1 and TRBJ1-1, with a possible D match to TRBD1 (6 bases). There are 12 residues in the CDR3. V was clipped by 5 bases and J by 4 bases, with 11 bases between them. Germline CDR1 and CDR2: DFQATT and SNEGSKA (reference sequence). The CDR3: CSALAGATEAFF. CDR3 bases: TGCAGTGCTTTAGCAGGGGCCACTGAAGCTTTCTTT.

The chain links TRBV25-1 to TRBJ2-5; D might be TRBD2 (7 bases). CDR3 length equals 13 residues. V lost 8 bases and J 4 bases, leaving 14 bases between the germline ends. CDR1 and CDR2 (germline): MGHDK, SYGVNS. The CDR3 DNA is TGTGCCAGCGTTGGGAGGGGGGGAGAGACCCAGTACTTC. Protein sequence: CASVGRGGETQYF.

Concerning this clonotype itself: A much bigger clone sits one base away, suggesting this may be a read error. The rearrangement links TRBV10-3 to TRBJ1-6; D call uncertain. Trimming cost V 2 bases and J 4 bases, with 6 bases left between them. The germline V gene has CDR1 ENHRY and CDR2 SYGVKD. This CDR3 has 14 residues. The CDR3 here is CAISEEMYNSPLHF. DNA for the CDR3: TGTGCCATCAGTGAGGAGATGTATAATTCACCCCTCCACTTT.

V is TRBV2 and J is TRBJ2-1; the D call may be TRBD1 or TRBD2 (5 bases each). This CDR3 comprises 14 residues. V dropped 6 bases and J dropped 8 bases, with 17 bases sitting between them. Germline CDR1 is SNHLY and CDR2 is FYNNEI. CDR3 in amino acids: CASRRDASGDEQFF. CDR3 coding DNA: TGTGCCAGCAGACGGGACGCGTCTGGGGATGAGCAGTTCTTC.

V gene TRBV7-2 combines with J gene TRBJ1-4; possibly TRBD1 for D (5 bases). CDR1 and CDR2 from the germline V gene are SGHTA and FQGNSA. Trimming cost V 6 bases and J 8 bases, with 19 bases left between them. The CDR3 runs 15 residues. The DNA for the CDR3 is TGTGCCAGCAGAGTAAGGGGAGGTGGTGGAGAAAAACTGTTTTTT. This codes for CASRVRGGGGEKLFF. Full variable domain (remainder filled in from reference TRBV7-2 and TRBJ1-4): GAGVSQSPSNKVTEKGKDVELRCDPISGHTALYWYRQSLGQGLEFLIYFQGNSAPDKSGLPSDRFSAERTGGSVSTLTIQRTQQEDSAVYLCASRVRGGGGEKLFFGSGTQLSVL.